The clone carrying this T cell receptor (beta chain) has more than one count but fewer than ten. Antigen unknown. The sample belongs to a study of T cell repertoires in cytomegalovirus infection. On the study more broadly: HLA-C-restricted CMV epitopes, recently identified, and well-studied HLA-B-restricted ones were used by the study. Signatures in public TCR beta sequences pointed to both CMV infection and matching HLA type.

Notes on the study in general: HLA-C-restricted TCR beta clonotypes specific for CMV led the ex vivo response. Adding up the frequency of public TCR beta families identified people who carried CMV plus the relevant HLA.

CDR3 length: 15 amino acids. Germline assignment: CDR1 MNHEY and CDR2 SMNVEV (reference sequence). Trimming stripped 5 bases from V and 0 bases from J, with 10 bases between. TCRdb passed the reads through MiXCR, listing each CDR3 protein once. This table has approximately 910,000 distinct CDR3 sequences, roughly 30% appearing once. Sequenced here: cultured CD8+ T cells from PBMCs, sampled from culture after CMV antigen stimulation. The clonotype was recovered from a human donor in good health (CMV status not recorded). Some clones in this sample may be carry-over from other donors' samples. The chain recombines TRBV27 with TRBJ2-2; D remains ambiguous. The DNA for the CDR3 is TGTGCCAGCAGTCTGGGGTACACGAACACCGGGGAGCTGTTTTTT. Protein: CASSLGYTNTGELFF.